This TCR beta chain was sequenced for a study of blood T cell repertoires in COVID-19 (dated by TCRdb to 2019 to 2021). As for the study more broadly: Samples covering the acute and convalescent phases of COVID-19 were provided by collaborators in the United States, Italy and Spain. The material from the prospective study consisted of cDNA or gDNA derived from T cells, B-cell-depleted T cells, or PBMCs. Subjects who had been exposed to COVID-19, were actively infected with it, or had recovered from it provided the deeply sampled blood TCRbeta repertoires that made up the dataset. A freely available public database, intended as a resource for researchers studying the immune response to SARS-CoV-2, is where the repertoires were released. Samples came from the ongoing ImmuneRACE study (first 160 participants) plus 1,254 subjects from 6 global collaborators. Nearly every sample came with metadata listing a de-identified subject ID, COVID-19 status, age in years and sex. Where available, HLA class I and class II types were taken from metadata supplied by the sample provider and were not determined by assay-based typing.

Collaborating institutions collected whole blood in K2EDTA tubes following their own protocols. For TCRbeta analysis, collaborator samples were shipped as frozen whole blood, as isolated PBMCs, or as DNA extracted from either sample type. Taken from cysteine to phenylalanine, the CDR3 has 13 residues. Solely the CDR3 DNA is kept, with 39 bases framed from the first base. The V end loses 8 bases and the J end loses 3 bases, and a stretch of 13 bases separates them. From the germline V gene, CDR1 is MDHEN and CDR2 is SYDVKM. TCRbeta CDR3 regions were amplified from genomic DNA by means of the immunoSEQ Assay, a bias-controlled multiplex PCR. Turning to the authors' computational methods: Nucleated cell counts per sample were estimated from amplification of reference gene primers within the assay. To quantify the absolute abundance of each unique TCRbeta CDR3 rearrangement, sequence reads were collapsed and filtered. For each sample, productive Simpson clonality was calculated as the square root of Simpson's diversity index over productive rearrangements. TCRdb re-hosts the immuneACCESS table, in-frame sequences only. Its copies lack some clones; in the studies checked, an unresolved V gene accounts for under half of them, and the cause for the rest is not known. V and J calls and clone size are copied from that table; D and trimming were computed from the DNA. The sample yields under 80,000 clones; 80% were counted once. The ten largest make up roughly 12% of the sample.

Notes on this clone: Its specific antigen is unknown. No base qualities exist here, and no much larger clone lies one base off it.

Overall study outcomes, separate from this receptor: The amount of clinical and demographic metadata varied by source and participant and was provided uncurated.

The sequencing input was peripheral blood. This sequence originates from a human donor in a cohort sampled during active COVID-19. The chain was built from TRBV28 and TRBJ1-2; TRBD1 might be the D gene, on 6 matching bases. Here is the DNA: TGTGCCAGCCTAAGGGGGGGGGACTATGGCTACACCTTC. This codes for CASLRGGDYGYTF.